Sequencing of this T cell receptor beta chain was carried out in a study of follicular helper T cells after annual influenza vaccination (dated by TCRdb to between 2016 and 2019). Regarding the complete study: Blood was drawn on days 0, 7 and 28 after each seasonal influenza vaccination. To look at recall of cTfh clones, some subjects were tracked through successive annual vaccinations covering the 2013-2014, 2014-2015 and 2015-2016 seasons. One week after vaccination, a second recruited cohort of 12 to 13 subjects (Table S1) displayed a similar ICOS+CD38+ cTfh response. Multi-year samples were obtained from 6 or 7 subjects, with two vaccination seasons covered for four subjects and three seasons covered for two subjects. The 2013-2014 samples were cryopreserved, while the 2015 samples were processed right after collection.

This clone was found a few times. There is no known antigen for this receptor. Per-nucleotide qualities are absent, and no much larger clonotype sits a single base away. The library was obtained by the immunoSEQ multiplex PCR assay. Adaptive Biotechnologies carried out TCRB amplification, library preparation, sequencing and preliminary bioinformatics at Survey level resolution. The published analysis was carried out like this. Clonality was calculated in R as 1 minus normalized Shannon entropy, and the Gini index was computed with the R package ineq. Overlap score was the summed counts of shared sequences divided by total counts of all sequences in both compared samples. Shared-clonotype significance used Fisher's exact test assuming a theoretical repertoire of 10^7 TCRB sequences. The clones in this table, taken by TCRdb from immuneACCESS, are in-frame only. Not every clone is retained; where verified, under half of the shortfall comes from an unresolved V gene, and the cause of the rest is unknown. V and J calls and clone size are those listed in that table; D and trimming were worked out from the DNA. Here the sample has roughly 15,000 clones; 75% to 80% occur a single time. The ten largest clonotypes hold roughly 0.44% of the sample.

The time point label of this sample denotes: 2015-2016 season, pre-vaccination. Adults received seasonal inactivated influenza vaccine (Fluvarix), and TCRB sequencing tracked sorted blood CD4 subsets before and after vaccination. To be eligible, subjects had to live in the community and must not have received influenza vaccine in the previous 6 months. Reasons for exclusion included contraindications to influenza vaccine, substance abuse, HIV/AIDS, active malignancy, immunomodulatory medication, and active illness such as respiratory infection. Per time point, between about 40 and 100 mL of blood was sampled. Either Ficoll-Paque PLUS or SepMate separation was used to isolate PBMC. CXCR5- memory CD4 T cells were sorted as a comparison non-Tfh subset. Cell subsets were sorted from PBMC on a BD FACS Aria before DNA extraction. Broad study findings and their caveats: Because only 10-20% of the analyzed cells gave productive TCRB sequences, there was no way to sample rare clonotypes. Successive annual vaccinations recalled a recurrent oligoclonal ICOS+CD38+ cTfh response that contained tetramer and AIM influenza-specific clonotypes. In the assessment of influenza clone enrichment, the possibility that the much larger non-cTfh compartments were undersampled could not be ruled out. ICOS+CD38+ cTfh clonality correlated with the frequency of that population, and its change correlated with the change in circulating plasmablast frequency. Day 7 ICOS+CD38+ clones were most often found later in ICOS-CD38- cTfh, suggesting that subset may serve as a memory reservoir.

The specimen comprised CXCR5- memory CD4+ T cells sorted from blood, sampled on the day of influenza vaccination. The sample's cell subset or site label, decoded: CXCR5- memory CD4 T cells. The receptor was derived from an adult who received the influenza vaccine.

The base sequence is TGTGCCTGGGTGCAGGGATATAATTCACCCCTCCACTTT. Translated, this gives CAWVQGYNSPLHF. The V and J segments used are TRBV30 and TRBJ1-6; the D gene is possibly TRBD1, with 5 bases matching. From a lookup of the germline V gene (reference sequence), CDR1 and CDR2 are GTSNPN and SVGIG. Trimming at the junction amounts to 5 bases on V and 4 bases on J, and the germline ends lie 9 bases apart. From the cysteine up to the phenylalanine, the CDR3 has a length of 13 residues. Only CDR3 DNA is held: 39 bases, read in frame from base 1.